A single T cell receptor beta chain is shown here with its context. The data derive from a study of shared T cell receptors in the human thymus. Trimming took 1 base from V and 4 from J; bases not matched to a gene: 3. The CDR3 consists of 16 residues. Per the germline V gene, CDR1 is MGHRA and CDR2 is YSYEKL. Clones were read by immunoSEQ multiplex PCR, and TCRdb kept only the in-frame ones, dropping some. The sample lists about 660,000 clones, about 87% occurring once. The sample also formed part of further work on human thymus T cells. This second report adds: Resected material from corrective heart surgery provided the thymus tissue analysed.

This rearrangement joins TRBV4-1 to TRBJ2-2; 10 bases line up with TRBD2. The specimen was thymocytes. The source of this sequence is a boy under two years old with a congenital heart defect. CDR3 bases: TGCGCCAGCAGCCAAGGAGCGGGAGGGCGCACCGGGGAGCTGTTTTTT. Encoded protein: CASSQGAGGRTGELFF.